This T cell receptor (beta chain) was identified in a study of T cell repertoires in cytomegalovirus infection. TCRdb called the reads again in MiXCR, with one record for every CDR3 protein. Here the sample spans around 71,000 distinct CDR3 sequences, 20% to 25% being singletons. Findings of the study overall: HLA-C-restricted CMV clonotypes gave the most frequent clonotype in two of eight donors.

This clonotype was seen a handful of times. What it binds is not known. The CDR3 is 16 residues long. Trimming pared 4 bases from V and 3 bases from J, leaving 15 bases between. Germline-derived CDR1 and CDR2 are SGHVS and FQNEAQ. This specimen consisted of CD8+ T cells from cultured PBMCs, obtained from culture after CMV antigen stimulation. This TCR was sampled from a human donor in good health (CMV status not recorded). Some clones in this sample may be carry-over from other donors' samples. This rearrangement joins TRBV7-8 to TRBJ1-4, with D unclear. CDR3 in amino acids: CASSSFINEANEKLFF. The DNA for the CDR3 is TGTGCCAGCAGCTCATTTATTAACGAAGCTAATGAAAAACTGTTTTTT.